The clone carrying this TCR beta chain has only a few counts. As to time point: persistent/refractory GD, antithyroid drugs over 5 years with positive TRAb. The TCR library was prepared using RNA isolated from PBMCs. The data derive from a study of regulatory T cells in long-lasting Graves disease. Relying on iRepertoire HTBI primers and Arm-PCR of CDR3 regions, the team built TCR beta libraries. TCRdb re-analysed the multiplex PCR reads in MiXCR, keeping a single row per CDR3 protein. The table lists roughly 450,000 distinct CDR3 sequences, 23% of them singletons, with about a quarter in the top ten. V was trimmed by 1 base and J by 6 bases, leaving 18 bases between them. Germline CDR1 SGHAT, CDR2 FQNNGV. CDR3 size: 16 residues.

J is TRBJ1-2 and V is TRBV11-2; a weak D match, TRBD1 (5 bases). This clonotype originated in a female donor with Graves disease. This sample comprised peripheral blood mononuclear cells (PBMCs), obtained when the disease was refractory, from a patient treated with antithyroid drugs. The CDR3: CASSLGSQGWSNGYTF. CDR3 nucleotide sequence: TGTGCCAGCAGCTTAGGATCGCAGGGCTGGAGTAATGGCTACACCTTC.